Below are 15 T cell receptor beta chains sequenced from a single sample in a study of cytomegalovirus exposure and HLA in healthy donors. Researchers ran the PCR with 60 Vbeta and 13 Jbeta primers. This table comes from immunoSEQ multiplex PCR, and its TCRdb copy is limited to in-frame clones, with some not included. The sample has over 95,000 clones; around three quarters are singletons. The sequencing input was PBMCs. Receptor source: a man aged 35-49 years in good health and CMV-seropositive.

This clone was detected a few times. Different DNA sequences within this sample yield the same CDR3. The genes are TRBV7-3 and TRBJ2-5, with 7 bases that match TRBD2. V gave up 3 bases and J gave up 5 bases; unmatched junction bases: 6. This CDR3 comprises 14 residues. Germline V CDR1 and CDR2: SGHTA, FQGTGA. The CDR3 bases are TGTGCCAGCAGCTTGGCGGGGAGGGGCGAGACCCAGTACTTC. This sequence encodes CASSLAGRGETQYF. Looking up the rest from reference TRBV7-3 and TRBJ2-5 gives the full variable domain: GAGVSQTPSNKVTEKGKYVELRCDPISGHTALYWYRQSLGQGPEFLIYFQGTGAADDSGLPNDRFFAVRPEGSVSTLKIQRTERGDSAVYLCASSLAGRGETQYFGPGTRLLVL.

The chain couples TRBV4-1 to TRBJ1-6; 8 positions match TRBD1. J was trimmed by 9 bases and V by 4 bases; bases with no gene match: 8. The CDR3 extends over 15 amino acids. CDR1 is MGHRA, CDR2 YSYEKL, per germline. The CDR3 region has the DNA TGCGCCAGCAGCCTAGGACAGGGAACGGTTTCACCCCTCCACTTT. Protein: CASSLGQGTVSPLHF.

The chain carries TRBV19 and TRBJ1-5; unclear D gene. In germline, CDR1 is LNHDA, CDR2 SQIVND (reference sequence). V was cut by 6 bases and J by 2 bases, with 11 bases left in between. The CDR3 consists of 14 residues. CDR3 coding DNA: TGTGCCAGTAGCCCCGGGATGGGCAATCAGCCCCAGCATTTT. Its translation is CASSPGMGNQPQHF.

The chain links TRBV29-1 to TRBJ2-7; tentatively, D is TRBD2 (5 bases). Trimming pared 5 bases from V and 5 bases from J, leaving 25 bases between. The CDR3 has 16 residues. Germline-derived CDR1 and CDR2 are SQVTM and ANQGSEA. In DNA, the CDR3 is TGCAGCGTTAAAAACCCCCTTGGACCGCCGGGGAACGAGCAGTACTTC. Translated: CSVKNPLGPPGNEQYF.

The V and J genes are TRBV11-2 and TRBJ2-5; a possible D gene is TRBD2 (5 bases). CDR1 is SGHAT and CDR2 is FQNNGV in the germline V gene. V lost 5 bases, J lost 4 bases, and 17 bases lay in between. The CDR3 contains 15 residues. The CDR3 coding sequence is TGTGCCAGCAGCCCGGCCGGGGTAGGGAGAGAGACCCAGTACTTC. Protein: CASSPAGVGRETQYF.

V usage is TRBV9 and J usage is TRBJ1-6, with D tentatively TRBD1 (5 bases). V gave up 1 base and J gave up 9 bases, with 14 bases separating them. Germline assignment: CDR1 SGDLS and CDR2 YYNGEE. The CDR3 is 15 residues long. CDR3 region: CASSVIGGGGSPLHF. CDR3 nucleotides: TGTGCCAGCAGCGTAATCGGGGGAGGAGGTTCACCCCTCCACTTT.

The V gene is TRBV6-4, the J gene TRBJ1-1; perhaps TRBD1 as D (5 bases). V was clipped by 3 bases and J by 9 bases, with 11 bases between them. Germline CDR1 reads MRHNA; CDR2 reads SNTAGT. The length of the CDR3 is 12 residues. CDR3 DNA sequence: TGTGCCAGCAGTGATCAGGGTCGCCAAGCTTTCTTT. As protein: CASSDQGRQAFF.

V gene TRBV10-3 combines with J gene TRBJ1-5; D is possibly TRBD1 (6 bases). The ends were cut back, 0 bases at V and 1 base at J, with 7 bases in the middle. Germline CDR1 and CDR2: ENHRY and SYGVKD. The CDR3 loop spans 15 amino acids. The CDR3 loop is CAISESDRSNQPQHF. Here the CDR3 DNA reads TGTGCCATCAGTGAGTCAGACAGGAGCAATCAGCCCCAGCATTTT.

The gene calls are TRBV9 and TRBJ2-7; 9 nucleotides match TRBD1. Germline assignment: CDR1 SGDLS and CDR2 YYNGEE. Trimming at V came to 0 bases and at J to 2 bases, leaving 6 bases not matched to a gene. The CDR3 totals 16 residues. The DNA of the CDR3 is TGTGCCAGCAGCGTAGGCACCGGACAGGGGACCTACGAGCAGTACTTC. It codes for CASSVGTGQGTYEQYF.

The CDR3 is CASSPQSLQGAQGNTIYF. The CDR3 region has the DNA TGTGCCAGCTCACCTCAATCCTTACAGGGGGCTCAAGGAAACACCATATATTTT. The rearrangement uses TRBV18 and TRBJ1-3, with 9 nucleotides matching TRBD1. Germline V CDR1 and CDR2: KGHSH, LQKENI. CDR3 length: 18 amino acids. J was trimmed by 4 bases and V by 3 bases; bases with no gene match: 13.

This chain's CDR3 is CAPGGLYEQYF. CDR3 DNA sequence: TGCGCCCCCGGGGGTCTGTACGAGCAGTACTTC. The chain carries TRBV10-1 and TRBJ2-7; possible D gene TRBD2, 6 bases. V shed 11 bases and J shed 4 bases, with 12 bases lying between them. The CDR3 runs 11 residues. Germline V gene data show CDR1 as WNHNN and CDR2 as SYGVQD (reference sequence).

The chain has TRBV28 and TRBJ1-4, with D possibly being TRBD1 (6 bases). This CDR3 is built from 15 residues. CDR1 and CDR2 from the germline V gene are MDHEN and SYDVKM. The V end lost 6 bases, the J end lost 3 bases, and 14 bases lay between the germline ends. The CDR3 protein is CASRSQGGANEKLFF. In nucleotides, the CDR3 is TGTGCCAGCAGGAGCCAAGGGGGAGCTAATGAAAAACTGTTTTTT.

A few counts support this clone. CDR3 loop: CASSRPGYYGYTF. As DNA, the CDR3 is TGTGCCAGCAGTCGACCGGGTTACTATGGCTACACCTTC. The chain combines TRBV2 with TRBJ1-2; D call uncertain. Per germline, CDR1 SNHLY and CDR2 FYNNEI. The CDR3 consists of 13 residues. Deletions cut 5 bases from V and 3 bases from J, with 10 bases between.

V usage is TRBV2 and J usage is TRBJ1-5, with a possible D match to TRBD1 (6 bases). Germline assignment: CDR1 SNHLY and CDR2 FYNNEI. CDR3 length equals 14 residues. Trimming pared 6 bases from V and 4 bases from J, leaving 13 bases between. The CDR3: CASSPYRVNQPQHF. The CDR3 DNA sequence: TGTGCCAGCAGCCCATACAGGGTTAATCAGCCCCAGCATTTT.

V is TRBV2 and J is TRBJ2-2; TRBD2 matches at 10 bases. Germline values: CDR1 SNHLY, CDR2 FYNNEI. This CDR3 spans 15 amino acids. V lost 4 bases and J lost 8; bases outside the gene matches: 7. CDR3 coding DNA: TGTGCCAGCAGTGGCCTAGCGGGGGCCGTGGGGGAGCTGTTTTTT. Amino acid sequence: CASSGLAGAVGELFF.